This is a list of T cell receptor beta chains from one sample in a study of blood T cell repertoires in COVID-19. The data were produced by immunoSEQ multiplex PCR, yet TCRdb's version contains in-frame clones alone and is incomplete. The sample lists some 130,000 clones; about 88% were seen once. Sequencing input: peripheral blood. These TCRs come from a man aged 60 to 75 with COVID-19, enrolled during active disease. CDR3s include the opening cysteine and the closing phenylalanine or tryptophan. D genes are given only for firm matches. Size tells how often a clone was seen (once, few, many) or the class of an expanded clone, and some rows leave it out.

v_call	d_call	j_call	clone_size	cdr3_aa	cdr3_nt
TRBV27	.	TRBJ2-7	.	CASSIPGSYEQYF	TGTGCCAGCAGTATCCCGGGCTCCTACGAGCAGTACTTC
TRBV11-3	TRBD2	TRBJ2-1	.	CASSPTAGGISYNEQFF	TGTGCCAGCAGCCCCACCGCGGGAGGGATATCCTACAATGAGCAGTTCTTC
TRBV29-1	.	TRBJ1-2	.	CSVDSGDTF	TGCAGCGTTGATTCGGGGGACACCTTC
TRBV11-3	.	TRBJ1-2	.	CASSFDEGYGYTF	TGTGCCAGCAGTTTCGATGAGGGCTATGGCTACACCTTC
TRBV12-3/TRBV12-4	.	TRBJ2-1	.	CASSRDRSNEQFF	TGTGCCAGCAGTCGGGATCGCTCAAATGAGCAGTTCTTC
TRBV11-2	.	TRBJ1-1	.	CASSRGSASEAFF	TGTGCCAGCAGCCGGGGATCGGCTAGTGAAGCTTTCTTT
TRBV5-4	TRBD2	TRBJ2-1	.	CASSLRAGDPYNEQFF	TGTGCCAGCAGCTTACGCGCGGGGGACCCCTACAATGAGCAGTTCTTC
TRBV18	TRBD2	TRBJ2-3	.	CASSLVAGVKTQYF	TGTGCCAGCTCGCTCGTTGCGGGGGTGAAGACGCAGTATTTT
TRBV28	.	TRBJ1-2	.	CASVTGLGGYTF	TGTGCCAGCGTTACAGGGCTGGGTGGCTACACCTTC
TRBV15	.	TRBJ2-3	.	CATSRERAALRDTQYF	TGTGCCACCAGCAGAGAACGAGCGGCCCTAAGGGATACGCAGTATTTT
TRBV12-3/TRBV12-4	TRBD1	TRBJ2-1	.	CASSSRQGEQFF	TGTGCCAGCAGTTCTAGACAGGGTGAGCAGTTCTTC
TRBV27	.	TRBJ1-2	.	CASSFQSSGGGGYTF	TGTGCCAGCAGTTTCCAATCGTCGGGGGGAGGAGGCTACACCTTC
TRBV5-6	.	TRBJ1-1	.	CASSPGEGRKAFF	TGTGCCAGCAGCCCGGGGGAGGGGAGAAAAGCTTTCTTT
TRBV5-4	TRBD2	TRBJ2-3	.	CASSRGRASADTQYF	TGTGCCAGCAGCCGCGGGAGGGCCAGTGCAGATACGCAGTATTTT
TRBV5-5	.	TRBJ2-1	.	CASSLVAHISYNEQFF	TGTGCCAGCAGCTTGGTGGCTCACATCTCCTACAATGAGCAGTTCTTC
TRBV28	TRBD1	TRBJ2-2	.	CASRNQGAYTGELFF	TGTGCCAGCAGGAACCAGGGGGCTTACACCGGGGAGCTGTTTTTT
TRBV6-2/TRBV6-3	.	TRBJ1-5	.	CASSYDSLYQPQHF	TGTGCCAGCAGTTACGACAGCTTGTATCAGCCCCAGCATTTT
TRBV18	TRBD1	TRBJ1-2	.	CASSPRDRGRSYGYTF	TGTGCCAGCTCACCCCGGGACAGGGGGCGCAGCTATGGCTACACCTTC
TRBV6-2/TRBV6-3	.	TRBJ2-2	.	CASSYQASAGGELFF	TGTGCCAGCAGTTACCAGGCTAGCGCTGGCGGGGAGCTGTTTTTT
TRBV5-8	.	TRBJ1-1	.	CASSLGRSNTEAFF	TGTGCCAGCAGCTTGGGAAGGAGTAACACTGAAGCTTTCTTT
TRBV6-2/TRBV6-3	TRBD1	TRBJ2-2	.	CASSRGQGGKTGELFF	TGTGCCAGCAGCCGGGGACAGGGAGGAAAAACCGGGGAGCTGTTTTTT
TRBV28	.	TRBJ1-5	.	CASSPGGREQPQHF	TGTGCCAGCAGTCCGGGCGGAAGGGAGCAGCCCCAGCATTTT
TRBV29-1	.	TRBJ2-5	.	CSVSGEETQYF	TGCAGCGTTTCAGGGGAAGAGACCCAGTACTTC
TRBV25-1	TRBD2	TRBJ2-1	.	CASSASGSNDEQFF	TGTGCCAGCAGTGCGAGCGGGAGTAACGATGAGCAGTTCTTC
TRBV29-1	TRBD1	TRBJ2-1	once	CSAGRTGLINEQFF	TGCAGCGCCGGACGGACAGGGCTAATCAATGAGCAGTTCTTC
TRBV11-2	.	TRBJ1-4	.	CASSLGLTGSGEKLFF	TGTGCCAGCAGCTTAGGCTTAACAGGGTCTGGTGAAAAACTGTTTTTT
TRBV24-1	.	TRBJ2-5	.	CATSDSGSPDQETQYF	TGTGCCACCAGTGATTCAGGCAGCCCTGACCAAGAGACCCAGTACTTC
TRBV6-2/TRBV6-3	TRBD2	TRBJ2-7	.	CASSYSTLAGVSQTYEQYF	TGTGCCAGCAGTTACTCGACCCTAGCGGGAGTTTCACAGACCTACGAGCAGTACTTC
TRBV6-5	.	TRBJ1-1	.	CASSYSKGARAFF	TGTGCCAGCAGTTACTCGAAAGGAGCTCGCGCTTTCTTT
TRBV13	.	TRBJ1-6	.	CASSLGGDSYNSPLHF	TGTGCCAGCAGCTTAGGGGGCGATTCCTATAATTCACCCCTCCACTTT
TRBV11-3	TRBD1	TRBJ1-1	.	CASSLEGTAYTEAFF	TGTGCCAGCAGCTTAGAGGGGACAGCATACACTGAAGCTTTCTTT
TRBV6-5	TRBD2	TRBJ2-1	.	CAGRLAGGNEQFF	TGTGCCGGAAGACTAGCGGGAGGTAATGAGCAGTTCTTC
TRBV25-1	TRBD2	TRBJ2-4	.	CASSGTTSGRDIQYF	TGTGCCAGCAGTGGGACGACTAGCGGGAGGGACATTCAGTACTTC
TRBV6-5	.	TRBJ2-7	.	CASIGGPLYEQYF	TGTGCCAGCATAGGAGGTCCACTCTACGAGCAGTACTTC
TRBV11-3	TRBD1	TRBJ2-1	.	CASSFWLAGGGTHNEQFF	TGTGCCAGCAGCTTTTGGCTAGCAGGGGGTGGCACACACAATGAGCAGTTCTTC
TRBV6-5	TRBD2	TRBJ2-1	.	CASSYSTSGRSEQFF	TGTGCCAGCAGTTACTCGACTAGCGGGAGGAGTGAGCAGTTCTTC
TRBV7-3	.	TRBJ2-2	.	CASSLRTGELFF	TGTGCCAGCAGCTTGCGGACCGGGGAGCTGTTTTTT
TRBV9	.	TRBJ2-7	.	CASSVGQGIPYEQYF	TGTGCCAGCAGCGTAGGGCAGGGGATACCCTACGAGCAGTACTTC
TRBV28	TRBD1	TRBJ2-2	.	CASSPGTATGELFF	TGTGCCAGCAGCCCCGGGACAGCCACCGGGGAGCTGTTTTTT
TRBV28	.	TRBJ2-1	.	CASSLPGDEQFF	TGTGCCAGCAGTTTACCCGGGGATGAGCAGTTCTTC
TRBV7-6	TRBD1	TRBJ1-6	.	CASSSARQGSNSPLHF	TGTGCCAGCAGCTCAGCCCGACAGGGCTCAAATTCACCCCTCCACTTT
TRBV18	TRBD1	TRBJ2-7	.	CASSPPTTGVRGEQYF	TGTGCCAGCTCACCACCTACGACAGGGGTCCGGGGCGAGCAGTACTTC
TRBV24-1	TRBD2	TRBJ2-1	.	CATSVRTSGNDEQFF	TGTGCCACCAGTGTCAGGACTAGCGGGAACGATGAGCAGTTCTTC
TRBV5-1	TRBD1	TRBJ1-2	.	CASSLAWRGGALGYTF	TGCGCCAGCAGCTTGGCTTGGAGAGGGGGCGCTCTTGGCTACACCTTC
TRBV5-1	TRBD1	TRBJ1-1	.	CASSFTGGMHKWAFF	TGCGCCAGCAGCTTTACAGGGGGCATGCATAAATGGGCTTTCTTT
TRBV18	.	TRBJ1-3	.	CASSPVGGPGNTIYF	TGTGCCAGCTCACCAGTTGGGGGCCCTGGAAACACCATATATTTT
TRBV10-3	.	TRBJ2-3	.	CAISGLRGTDTQYF	TGTGCCATCAGTGGATTGCGGGGCACAGATACGCAGTATTTT
TRBV4-1	.	TRBJ2-3	once	CASSQGGKGYTDTQYF	TGCGCCAGCAGCCAAGGCGGTAAGGGGTACACAGATACGCAGTATTTT
TRBV11-3	.	TRBJ2-1	few	CASSDRSRFRNNEQFF	TGTGCCAGCAGCGATAGATCTAGATTTAGAAACAATGAGCAGTTCTTC
TRBV5-1	TRBD1	TRBJ2-2	.	CASSSGQGADTGELFF	TGCGCCAGCAGCTCTGGACAGGGCGCGGACACCGGGGAGCTGTTTTTT